The clone carrying this T cell receptor (beta chain) came up a few times. The library protocol tagged individual cDNA molecules with unique molecular identifiers. TCRdb reprocessed the 5' RACE reads with MiXCR, giving one entry per CDR3 protein. The sample has about 59,000 distinct CDR3 sequences; roughly 13% are singletons. The entry originates in a study of early T cells in non-severe SARS-CoV-2 infection. This TCR derives from an adult who was a healthcare worker with PCR-confirmed SARS-CoV-2 infection or an uninfected control (not recorded which). This specimen was whole blood, taken at baseline.

The CDR3 DNA reads as TGTGCCAGCAGCACACGGGACTCCTACTCTGGAAACACCATATATTTT. It encodes CASSTRDSYSGNTIYF. This rearrangement joins TRBV13 to TRBJ1-3; perhaps TRBD1 as D (5 bases). V was trimmed by 5 bases and J by 0 bases, leaving 14 bases between them. Per the germline V gene, CDR1 is PRHDT and CDR2 is FYEKMQ (reference sequence). The CDR3 has 16 residues.